A single sample is the source of the 4 T cell receptor beta chains below, sequenced in a study of PD-L1 blockade in urothelial cancer. Here immunoSEQ multiplex PCR was the method, and the copy in TCRdb shows in-frame clones only, minus some. The sample has about 93,000 clones, around 91% seen once; the top ten hold around 1.5%. Time point here: pretreatment peripheral blood. The specimen was PBMCs, collected around atezolizumab (anti-PD-L1) treatment. These receptors came from a man in his fifties or sixties with urothelial cancer.

Notes on this clone: Other nucleotide sequences in the sample specify the same CDR3. The chain employs TRBV7-2 and TRBJ2-7, with D maybe TRBD1 (5 bases). Trimming cost V 2 bases and J 3 bases, with 5 bases left between them. Germline CDR1 reads SGHTA; CDR2 reads FQGNSA. CDR3 length: 12 amino acids. CDR3 in DNA: TGTGCCAGCAGCTTAACAGGCTACGAGCAGTACTTC. Protein product: CASSLTGYEQYF.

This clone was detected once. CDR3 in DNA: TGTGCCAGCAGACCAAGGGACAGTTCAGAGACCCAGTACTTC. It encodes CASRPRDSSETQYF. The chain has TRBV2 and TRBJ2-5, with 7 positions matching TRBD1. Unmatched junction bases numbered 8, after V lost 6 bases and J lost 4 bases. Germline CDR1 is SNHLY and CDR2 is FYNNEI. This CDR3 comprises 14 residues.

This chain uses TRBV21-1 with TRBJ2-3; the table's D call, TRBD2, has no DNA check behind it. TRBV21-1 is deemed a pseudogene. CDR3 length: 16 residues. The CDR3 region has the DNA TGTGCCAGCAGCAAAGACGTCGCGGGAGGGCTTGATACGCAGTATTTT. This translates into CASSKDVAGGLDTQYF.

This chain joins TRBV29-1 and TRBJ2-1, with 9 positions matching TRBD1. CDR1 and CDR2 from the germline V gene are SQVTM and ANQGSEA. After removal of 3 bases from V and 3 bases from J, the junction contained 3 bases not matched to a gene. The CDR3 totals 14 residues. The CDR3: CSVDGTGSYNEQFF. The DNA for the CDR3 is TGCAGCGTTGATGGGACAGGGAGCTACAATGAGCAGTTCTTC.